This T cell receptor (beta chain) was identified in a study of STAT5B mutations in CD4+ large granular lymphocyte leukemia. Method: immunoSEQ multiplex PCR; TCRdb's copy keeps in-frame clones and lacks some. The top ten clones hold approximately 2.2% of a sample with 30,000 to 40,000 clones, around three quarters of them seen once. Input material: CD4+ T cells from blood buffy coats. The receptor was isolated from a human donor in good health.

The DNA of the CDR3 is TGTGCCAGCAGCGTAGGTACGGGGGTCTACAATGAGCAGTTCTTC. As protein: CASSVGTGVYNEQFF. The chain recombines TRBV9 with TRBJ2-1; possibly TRBD2 for D (6 bases). This CDR3 is 15 amino acids long. The germline gives CDR1 SGDLS, CDR2 YYNGEE. With 0 bases removed from V and 3 bases from J, the gap between germline ends came to 10 bases.